The following is a T cell receptor beta chain sequence with its context. The antigen remains undetermined. This record belongs to a study of T cells in localized non-small cell lung cancer. CDR3 size: 16 residues. The V gene's germline CDR1 is MNHEY and CDR2 SMNVEV (reference sequence). Trimming stripped 5 bases from V and 2 bases from J, with 19 bases between. Study observations and caveats: Within adjacent lung there appeared a median approximately 60 of the top 100 tumor clones. Higher blood T cell density went with longer overall survival. Sequencing covered just one tumor region, so heterogeneity cannot be ruled out. Of the tissues analyzed, uninvolved adjacent lung showed maximal T cell clonality, greater than tumor.

The data were produced by immunoSEQ multiplex PCR, yet TCRdb's version contains in-frame clones alone and is incomplete. The sample shows 9,600 or so clones, roughly 91% of them seen only once. The origin of this receptor is a male donor aged 60 or over with stage III squamous cell lung carcinoma. This chain links TRBV27 with TRBJ2-7; tentative D call: TRBD2 (6 bases). Source: peripheral blood, taken before any cancer treatment. This chain's CDR3 is CASSQTRGRGTYEQYF. The DNA for the CDR3 is TGTGCCAGCAGTCAGACGCGGGGACGGGGGACCTACGAGCAGTACTTC.